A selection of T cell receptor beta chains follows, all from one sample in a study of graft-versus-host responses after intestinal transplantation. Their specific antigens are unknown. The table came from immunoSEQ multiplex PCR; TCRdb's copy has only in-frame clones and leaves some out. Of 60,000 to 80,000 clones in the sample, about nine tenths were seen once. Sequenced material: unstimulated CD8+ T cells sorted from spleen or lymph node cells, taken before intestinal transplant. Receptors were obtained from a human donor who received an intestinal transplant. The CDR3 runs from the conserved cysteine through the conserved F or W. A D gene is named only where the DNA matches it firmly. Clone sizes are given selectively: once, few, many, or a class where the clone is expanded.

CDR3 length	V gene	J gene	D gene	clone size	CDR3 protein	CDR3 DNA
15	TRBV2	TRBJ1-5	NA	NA	CASSEGTSPFQPQHF	TGTGCCAGCAGTGAAGGGACATCTCCCTTTCAGCCCCAGCATTTT
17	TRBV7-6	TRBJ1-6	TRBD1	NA	CASSLAPGGTADSPLHF	TGTGCCAGCAGCTTAGCGCCAGGTGGGACAGCCGATTCACCCCTCCACTTT
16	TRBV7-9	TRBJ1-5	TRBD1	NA	CASSSGGQGDRQPQHF	TGTGCCAGCAGCTCTGGCGGACAGGGTGACAGACAGCCCCAGCATTTT
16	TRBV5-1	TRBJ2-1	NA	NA	CASSSRGQGLVNEQFF	TGCGCCAGCAGCTCCCGCGGGCAGGGGCTGGTCAATGAGCAGTTCTTC
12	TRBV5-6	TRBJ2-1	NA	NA	CASSSVLNEQFF	TGTGCCAGCAGCAGCGTACTCAATGAGCAGTTCTTC
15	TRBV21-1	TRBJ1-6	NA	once	CASTLLAPYNSPLHF	TGTGCCAGCACCCTCTTGGCCCCCTATAATTCACCCCTCCACTTT
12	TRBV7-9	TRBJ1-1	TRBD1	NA	CASTDRGVDAFF	TGTGCCAGCACCGACAGGGGCGTCGACGCTTTCTTT
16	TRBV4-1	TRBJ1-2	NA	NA	CASSHLPPSGDYGYTF	TGCGCCAGCAGCCACCTTCCACCCTCGGGGGACTATGGCTACACCTTC
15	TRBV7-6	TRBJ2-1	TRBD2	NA	CASSLVGGSTIEQFF	TGTGCCAGCAGCTTAGTGGGGGGGTCTACAATAGAGCAGTTCTTC
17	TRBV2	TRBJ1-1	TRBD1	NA	CARSIYGQGPPNTEAFF	TGTGCCAGATCCATCTATGGACAGGGGCCGCCGAACACTGAAGCTTTCTTT
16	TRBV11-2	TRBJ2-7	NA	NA	CASSSTWLIHSYEQYF	TGTGCCAGCAGCTCCACCTGGCTGATCCACTCCTACGAGCAGTACTTC
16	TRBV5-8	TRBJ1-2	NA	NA	CASSLVRTAANYGYTF	TGTGCCAGCAGCTTGGTTCGGACAGCAGCTAACTATGGCTACACCTTC
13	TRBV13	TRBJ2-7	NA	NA	CASSESLDYEQYF	TGTGCCAGCAGCGAATCCCTAGACTACGAGCAGTACTTC
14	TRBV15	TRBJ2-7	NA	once	CATSGGSQYYEQYF	TGTGCCACCAGTGGGGGGTCACAGTACTACGAGCAGTACTTC
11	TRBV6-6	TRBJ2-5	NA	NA	CASSTDSAGYF	TGTGCCAGCAGTACGGACTCCGCGGGGTACTTC
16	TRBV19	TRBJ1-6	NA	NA	CASSLRGPPRYSPLHF	TGTGCCAGTAGTCTCAGGGGACCGCCGAGGTATTCACCCCTCCACTTT
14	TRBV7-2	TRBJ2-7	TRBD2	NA	CASSPALAGYEQYF	TGTGCCAGCAGCCCCGCCCTAGCGGGCTACGAGCAGTACTTC
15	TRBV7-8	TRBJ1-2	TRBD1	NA	CASSLAVPTGDGYTF	TGTGCCAGCAGCTTAGCGGTTCCGACAGGGGACGGCTACACCTTC
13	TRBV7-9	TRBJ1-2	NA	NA	CASSPGILSGYTF	TGTGCCAGCAGCCCCGGGATCCTAAGTGGCTACACCTTC
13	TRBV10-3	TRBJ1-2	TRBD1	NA	CASWTGTNYGYTF	TGTGCCTCTTGGACAGGGACTAACTATGGCTACACCTTC
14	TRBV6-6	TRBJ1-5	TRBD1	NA	CASSTGTGDQPQHF	TGTGCCAGCAGTACCGGGACAGGGGATCAGCCCCAGCATTTT
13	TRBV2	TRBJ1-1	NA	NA	CASTSGGAGEAFF	TGTGCCAGCACCTCGGGGGGGGCGGGAGAAGCTTTCTTT
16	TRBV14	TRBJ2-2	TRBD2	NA	CASSPLLAGGAGELFF	TGTGCCAGCAGCCCCCTACTAGCGGGGGGTGCCGGGGAGCTGTTTTTT
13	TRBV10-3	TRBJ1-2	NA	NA	CAISEGEGDSYTF	TGTGCCATCAGTGAAGGAGAAGGGGATAGCTACACCTTC
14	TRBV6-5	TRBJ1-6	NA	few	CASSSTGWNSPLHF	TGTGCCAGCAGTTCAACAGGGTGGAATTCACCCCTCCACTTT
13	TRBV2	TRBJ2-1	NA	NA	CASSAVGVNEQFF	TGTGCCAGCAGTGCGGTCGGGGTAAATGAGCAGTTCTTC
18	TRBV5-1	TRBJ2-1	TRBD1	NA	CASSLLWPRGSDEEEQFF	TGCGCCAGCAGCTTGTTGTGGCCCAGGGGGTCCGACGAAGAGGAGCAGTTCTTC
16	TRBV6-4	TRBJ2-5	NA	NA	CASRSPLGGRGETQYF	TGTGCCAGCAGATCCCCGTTGGGGGGGCGCGGGGAGACCCAGTACTTC
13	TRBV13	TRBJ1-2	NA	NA	CASSSDRSGGYTF	TGTGCCAGCAGCTCCGACAGGTCGGGGGGCTACACCTTC
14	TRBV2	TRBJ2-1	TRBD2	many	CAAYLRERGAEQFF	TGTGCCGCATACCTACGAGAGCGGGGGGCCGAGCAGTTCTTC
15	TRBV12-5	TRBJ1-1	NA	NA	CASAAPQAANTEAFF	TGTGCTAGTGCCGCGCCACAGGCCGCGAACACTGAAGCTTTCTTT
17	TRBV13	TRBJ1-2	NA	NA	CATQYGGGRNAGYGYTF	TGTGCCACCCAATACGGGGGGGGGCGCAACGCAGGCTATGGCTACACCTTC
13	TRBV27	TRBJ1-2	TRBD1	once	CASSSGQANGYTF	TGTGCCAGCAGTTCCGGACAGGCTAATGGCTACACCTTC
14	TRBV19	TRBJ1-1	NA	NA	CASTPGGWSTEAFF	TGTGCCAGCACCCCCGGTGGCTGGAGCACTGAAGCTTTCTTT
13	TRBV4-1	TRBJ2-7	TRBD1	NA	CASSHRTGYEQYF	TGCGCCAGCAGCCACAGGACAGGCTACGAGCAGTACTTC
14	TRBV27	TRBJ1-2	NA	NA	CASSSSGGGYGYTF	TGTGCCAGCAGCAGTTCGGGGGGTGGCTATGGCTACACCTTC
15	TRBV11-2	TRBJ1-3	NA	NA	CASSLDRSTGNTIYF	TGTGCCAGCAGCTTAGATCGGAGTACTGGAAACACCATATATTTT
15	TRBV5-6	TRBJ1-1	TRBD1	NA	CASSAPSQGTTEAFF	TGTGCCAGCAGCGCCCCCTCACAGGGGACCACTGAAGCTTTCTTT
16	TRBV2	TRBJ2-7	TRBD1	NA	CASSGGGDRGLYEQYF	TGTGCCAGCAGTGGGGGGGGAGACAGGGGGCTCTACGAGCAGTACTTC
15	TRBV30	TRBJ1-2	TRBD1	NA	CAWSVIQGEDYGYTF	TGTGCCTGGAGTGTAATTCAGGGGGAAGACTATGGCTACACCTTC